This T cell receptor (beta chain) was found in a study of cytomegalovirus exposure and HLA in healthy donors. Looked up from germline, CDR1 is SNHLY and CDR2 is FYNNEI. The CDR3 contains 12 residues. V shed 11 bases and J shed 4 bases, with 14 bases lying between them. This clone appeared a few times. PCR involved 60 Vbeta and 13 Jbeta primers. The method was immunoSEQ multiplex PCR; TCRdb's version includes in-frame clones alone and lacks a portion of them. There are just over 150,000 clones in the sample; approximately 78% occur only once, and approximately 3% lies in the top ten. The chain couples TRBV2 to TRBJ1-1; D is possibly TRBD1 (6 bases). Sequences were obtained from PBMCs. The TCR sequence derives from a woman aged 35 to 49 in good health and CMV-seronegative. The chain's CDR3 is CASGRGFTEAFF. The DNA of the CDR3 is TGTGCCTCAGGGAGGGGGTTCACTGAAGCTTTCTTT.